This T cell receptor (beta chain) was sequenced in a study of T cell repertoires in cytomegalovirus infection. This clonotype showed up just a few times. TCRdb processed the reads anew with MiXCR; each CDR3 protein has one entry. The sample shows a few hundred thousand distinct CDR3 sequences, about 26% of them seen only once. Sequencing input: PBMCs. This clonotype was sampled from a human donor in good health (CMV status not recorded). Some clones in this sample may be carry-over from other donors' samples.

CDR3 region: CASSYREGTEAFF. For the CDR3, the DNA is TGTGCCAGCAGCTACAGGGAGGGGACTGAAGCTTTCTTT. The chain joins TRBV11-2 to TRBJ1-1; TRBD1 is a possible D gene (6 bases). CDR1 and CDR2 (germline): SGHAT, FQNNGV. V was shortened by 4 bases and J by 5 bases, with 11 bases between the two germline ends. CDR3 length: 13 amino acids.